The T cell receptor beta chain described here comes from a study of blood T cell repertoires in COVID-19. Overall study context: The origin of the acute and convalescent COVID-19 samples was the United States, Italy and Spain. T cells, B-cell-depleted T cells, or PBMCs supplied cDNA or gDNA.

Authors' analysis steps: Using reference gene primer amplification, nucleated cell counts were estimated. Clones were sequenced by immunoSEQ multiplex PCR, and TCRdb holds only the in-frame ones, with some missing. That table supplies the V and J calls and clone size; D and trimming were determined from the DNA. The sample carries about 73,000 clones, 65% to 85% recorded once. The V gene lost 4 bases and the J gene lost 6 bases, with 12 bases spanning the gap. This CDR3 has 12 amino acids. Germline CDR1 SQVTM, CDR2 ANQGSEA. Sequenced material: peripheral blood. V is TRBV29-1 and J is TRBJ1-2; D not certain. The clonotype was recovered from a human donor in a cohort sampled during active COVID-19. Here the CDR3 DNA reads TGCAGCGTTGTGGTAGACCAGGATGGCTACACCTTC. Translation: CSVVVDQDGYTF.